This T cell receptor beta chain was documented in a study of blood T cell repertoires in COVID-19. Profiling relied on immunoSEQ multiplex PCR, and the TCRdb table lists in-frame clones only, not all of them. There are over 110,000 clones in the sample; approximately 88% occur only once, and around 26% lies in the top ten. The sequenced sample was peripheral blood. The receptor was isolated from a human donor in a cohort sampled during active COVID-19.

The CDR3 is CASTGAPGGTGELFF. The CDR3 DNA reads as TGTGCCAGCACCGGGGCCCCCGGGGGGACCGGGGAGCTGTTTTTT. J is TRBJ2-2 and V is TRBV2, with 7 bases aligning to TRBD2. V lost 7 bases, J lost 5 bases, and 10 bases stayed unmatched. This CDR3 contains 15 residues. Germline lookup yields CDR1 SNHLY and CDR2 FYNNEI.